This TCR beta chain comes out of a study of OX40 agonist ivuxolimab in advanced cancers. Whole-study findings and limits: Compared with CD4+, CD8+ T cells on average had more expanded clones.

Of note for this clone: What it recognizes is unknown.

The assay was immunoSEQ multiplex PCR, and TCRdb's table has in-frame clones only and misses some. Of 130,000 or so clones listed, around nine tenths are singletons. Sequencing was performed on CD4+ or CD8+ T cells sorted from blood, taken in a trial of the OX40 agonist ivuxolimab. This TCR was sampled from an adult with an advanced solid tumor such as melanoma, head and neck, liver or kidney cancer.

The CDR3 DNA sequence: TGTGCCAGCAGTTTAGGCCAGGGCAATAACATTCAGTACTTC. Translating it yields CASSLGQGNNIQYF. The chain employs TRBV27 and TRBJ2-4, with D possibly being TRBD1 (5 bases). Per the germline V gene, CDR1 is MNHEY and CDR2 is SMNVEV (reference sequence). The CDR3 length is 14 residues. Between the trimmed V and J ends, which lost 2 bases and 7 bases, there was a span of 12 bases.